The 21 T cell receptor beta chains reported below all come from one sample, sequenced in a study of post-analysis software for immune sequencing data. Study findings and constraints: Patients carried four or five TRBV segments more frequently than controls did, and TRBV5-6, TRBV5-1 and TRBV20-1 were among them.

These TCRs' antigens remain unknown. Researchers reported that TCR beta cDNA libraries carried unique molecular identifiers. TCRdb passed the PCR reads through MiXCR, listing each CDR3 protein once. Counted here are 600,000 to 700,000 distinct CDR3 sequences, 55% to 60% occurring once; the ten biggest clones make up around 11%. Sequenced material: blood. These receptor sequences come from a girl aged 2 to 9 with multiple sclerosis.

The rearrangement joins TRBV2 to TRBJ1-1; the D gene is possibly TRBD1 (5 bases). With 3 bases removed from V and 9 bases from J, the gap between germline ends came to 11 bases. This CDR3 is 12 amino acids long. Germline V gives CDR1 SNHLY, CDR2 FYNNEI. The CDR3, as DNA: TGTGCCAGCAGTGAGGGGGGACGAAAAGCTTTCTTT. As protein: CASSEGGRKAFF. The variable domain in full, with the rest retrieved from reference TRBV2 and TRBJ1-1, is EPEVTQTPSHQVTQMGQEVILRCVPISNHLYFYWYRQILGQKVEFLVSFYNNEISEKSEIFDDQFSVERPDGSNFTLKIRSTKLEDSAMYFCASSEGGRKAFFGQGTRLTVV.

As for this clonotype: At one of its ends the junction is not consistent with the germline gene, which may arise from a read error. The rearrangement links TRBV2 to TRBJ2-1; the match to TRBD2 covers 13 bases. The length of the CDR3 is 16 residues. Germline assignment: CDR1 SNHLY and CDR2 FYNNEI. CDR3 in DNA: TGTGTCAGCAACACTCCGGGACTAGCGGGACGGGATGAGCAGTTCTTC. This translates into CVSNTPGLAGRDEQFF.

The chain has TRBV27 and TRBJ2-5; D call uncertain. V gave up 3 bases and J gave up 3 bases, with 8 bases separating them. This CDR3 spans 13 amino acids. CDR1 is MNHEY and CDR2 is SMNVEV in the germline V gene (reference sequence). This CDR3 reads CASSFQTEETQYF. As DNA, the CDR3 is TGTGCCAGCAGTTTCCAGACTGAAGAGACCCAGTACTTC.

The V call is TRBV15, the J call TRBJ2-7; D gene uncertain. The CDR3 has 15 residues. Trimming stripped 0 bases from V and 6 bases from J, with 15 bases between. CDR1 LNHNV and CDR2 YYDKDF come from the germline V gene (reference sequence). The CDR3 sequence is CATSRERSPLIEQYF. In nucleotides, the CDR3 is TGTGCCACCAGCAGAGAGAGATCCCCCCTCATCGAGCAGTACTTC.

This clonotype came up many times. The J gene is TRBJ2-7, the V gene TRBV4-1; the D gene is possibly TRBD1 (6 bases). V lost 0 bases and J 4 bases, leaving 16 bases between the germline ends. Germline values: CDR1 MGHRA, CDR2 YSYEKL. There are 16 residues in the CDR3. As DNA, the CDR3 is TGCGCCAGCAGCCAAGACCCCAGGGGAATCGGATACGAGCAGTACTTC. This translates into CASSQDPRGIGYEQYF.

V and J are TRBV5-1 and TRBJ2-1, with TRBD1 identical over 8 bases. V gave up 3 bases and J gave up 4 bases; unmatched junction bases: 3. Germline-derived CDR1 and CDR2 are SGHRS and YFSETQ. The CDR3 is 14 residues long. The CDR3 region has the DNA TGCGCCAGCAGCTCGGACAGGGAGTACAATGAGCAGTTCTTC. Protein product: CASSSDREYNEQFF.

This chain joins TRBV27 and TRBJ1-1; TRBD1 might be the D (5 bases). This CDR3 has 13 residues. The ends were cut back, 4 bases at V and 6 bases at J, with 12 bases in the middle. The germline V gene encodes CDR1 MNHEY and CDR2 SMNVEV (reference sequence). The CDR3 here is CASSSPGYAEAFF. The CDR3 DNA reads TGTGCCAGCAGTTCCCCAGGGTACGCTGAAGCTTTCTTT.

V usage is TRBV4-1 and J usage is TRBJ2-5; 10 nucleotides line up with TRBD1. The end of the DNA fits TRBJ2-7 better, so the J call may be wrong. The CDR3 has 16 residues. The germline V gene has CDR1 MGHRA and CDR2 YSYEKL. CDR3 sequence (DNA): TGCGCCAGCAGCCAAGCGATGGGACAGGGGAGGCACGAGCAGTACTTC. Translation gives CASSQAMGQGRHEQYF.

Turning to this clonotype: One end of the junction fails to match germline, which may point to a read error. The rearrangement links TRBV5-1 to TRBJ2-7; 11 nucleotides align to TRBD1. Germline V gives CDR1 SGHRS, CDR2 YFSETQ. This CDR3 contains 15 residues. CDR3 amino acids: CASSWRTGGSHEQYF. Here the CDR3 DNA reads TGCGCCAGCAGCTGGCGGACAGGGGGCTCCCACGAGCAGTACTTC. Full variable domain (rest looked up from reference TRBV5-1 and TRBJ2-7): KAGVTQTPRYLIKTRGQQVTLSCSPISGHRSVSWYQQTPGQGLQFLFEYFSETQRNKGNFPGRFSGRQFSNSRSEMNVSTLELGDSALYLCASSWRTGGSHEQYFGPGTRLTVT.

CDR3 protein: CASIELWTNYGYTF. The CDR3 DNA sequence: TGTGCCAGCATAGAGCTATGGACTAACTATGGCTACACCTTC. The chain employs TRBV6-5 and TRBJ1-2; no definite D call. The CDR3 consists of 14 residues. Germline V gene data show CDR1 as MNHEY and CDR2 as SVGAGI. The V gene lost 7 bases and the J gene lost 0 bases, with 12 bases spanning the gap.

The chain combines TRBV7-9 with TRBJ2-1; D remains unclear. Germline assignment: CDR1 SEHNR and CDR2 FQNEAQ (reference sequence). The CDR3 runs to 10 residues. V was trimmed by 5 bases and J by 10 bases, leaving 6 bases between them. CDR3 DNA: TGTGCCAGCAGCCCTGGGGAGCAGTTCTTC. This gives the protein CASSPGEQFF.

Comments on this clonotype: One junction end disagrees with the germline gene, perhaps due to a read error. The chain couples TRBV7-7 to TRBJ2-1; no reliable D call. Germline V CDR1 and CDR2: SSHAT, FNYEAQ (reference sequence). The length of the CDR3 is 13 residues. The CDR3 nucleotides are TGTGCTAGCAGCTTTGAGCTAGGCAATGAGCAGTTCTTC. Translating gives CASSFELGNEQFF.

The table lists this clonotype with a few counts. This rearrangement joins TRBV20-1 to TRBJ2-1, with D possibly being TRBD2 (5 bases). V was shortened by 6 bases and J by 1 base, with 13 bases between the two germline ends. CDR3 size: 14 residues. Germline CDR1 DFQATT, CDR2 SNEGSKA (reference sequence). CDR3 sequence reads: CSAPTGDSYNEQFF. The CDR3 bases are TGCAGTGCACCTACCGGGGATTCCTACAATGAGCAGTTCTTC.

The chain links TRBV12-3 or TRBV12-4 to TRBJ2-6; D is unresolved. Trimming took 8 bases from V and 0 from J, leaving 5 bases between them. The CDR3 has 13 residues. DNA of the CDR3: TGTGCCAGCGAGAACTCTGGGGCCAACGTCCTGACTTTC. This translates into CASENSGANVLTF.

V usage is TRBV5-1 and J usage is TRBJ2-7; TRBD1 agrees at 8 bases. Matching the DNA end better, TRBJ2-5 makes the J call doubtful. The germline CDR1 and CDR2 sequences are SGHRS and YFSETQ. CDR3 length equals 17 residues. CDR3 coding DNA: TGCGCCAGCAGCCCGGGACAGGCCAGGCGAACAGGGGAGACCCAGTACTTC. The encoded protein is CASSPGQARRTGETQYF.

The CDR3 spells CASSVVVGASTDTQYF. DNA of the CDR3: TGTGCCAGCAGCGTAGTCGTCGGGGCTAGCACAGATACGCAGTATTTT. The J gene is TRBJ2-3, the V gene TRBV9; either TRBD1 or TRBD2 may fit D (5 bases each). Per germline, CDR1 SGDLS and CDR2 YYNGEE. V shed 0 bases and J shed 0 bases, with 11 bases lying between them. This CDR3 contains 16 residues.

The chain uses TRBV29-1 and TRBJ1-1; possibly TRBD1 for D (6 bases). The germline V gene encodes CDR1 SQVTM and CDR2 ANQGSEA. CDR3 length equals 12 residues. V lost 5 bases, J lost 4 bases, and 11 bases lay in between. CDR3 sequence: CSVSRGSTEAFF. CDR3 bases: TGCAGCGTTTCTAGGGGGAGCACTGAAGCTTTCTTT.

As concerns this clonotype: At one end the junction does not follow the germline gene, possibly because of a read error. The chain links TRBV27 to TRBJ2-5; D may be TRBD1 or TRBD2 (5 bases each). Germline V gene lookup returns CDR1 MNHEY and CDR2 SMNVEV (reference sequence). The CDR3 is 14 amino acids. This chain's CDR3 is CASSSWGTQGTQYF. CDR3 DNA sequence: TGTGCCAGCAGTTCCTGGGGGACCCAAGGGACCCAGTACTTC.

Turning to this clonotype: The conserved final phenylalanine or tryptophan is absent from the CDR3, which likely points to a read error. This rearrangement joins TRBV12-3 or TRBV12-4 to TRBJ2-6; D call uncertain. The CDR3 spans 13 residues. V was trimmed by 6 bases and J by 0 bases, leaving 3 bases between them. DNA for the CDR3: TGTGCCAGCAGGGACTCTGGGGCCAACGTCCTGACTTGC. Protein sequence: CASRDSGANVLTC.

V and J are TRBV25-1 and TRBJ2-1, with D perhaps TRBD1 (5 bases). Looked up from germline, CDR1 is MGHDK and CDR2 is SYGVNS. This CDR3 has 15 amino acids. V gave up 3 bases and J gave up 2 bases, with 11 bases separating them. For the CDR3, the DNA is TGTGCCAGCAGTGACAACAGGTTCGCCTACAATGAGCAGTTCTTC. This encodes CASSDNRFAYNEQFF.

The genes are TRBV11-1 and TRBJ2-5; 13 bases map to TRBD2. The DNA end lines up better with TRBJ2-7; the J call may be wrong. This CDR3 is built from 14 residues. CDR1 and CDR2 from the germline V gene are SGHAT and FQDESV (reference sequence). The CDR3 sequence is CASSSTSGRDEQYF. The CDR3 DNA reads TGTGCCAGCAGCTCCACTAGCGGGAGGGACGAGCAGTACTTC.